Each of the 32 T cell receptor beta chains below was sequenced from the same sample in a study of shared clonotypes between healthy human individuals. Terminally differentiated effector memory CD45RA+ cells were excluded by CCR7 positive selection of CD45RO-negative cells. TCRdb's table, derived via immunoSEQ multiplex PCR, lists solely in-frame clones and lacks some. This table holds around 1.9 million clones, 85% to 95% found once. Specimen: naive CD8+ T cells from PBMCs. These receptor sequences come from a man aged 18-30 years in good health. Some clones in this sample may be carry-over from other donors' samples.

V and J are TRBV7-9 and TRBJ2-7; D is undetermined. V lost 0 bases and J lost 6, with 15 bases in between. The germline gives CDR1 SEHNR, CDR2 FQNEAQ (reference sequence). The CDR3 runs 15 residues. The CDR3 reads CASSLAAPGFGEQYF. CDR3 bases: TGTGCCAGCAGCTTAGCGGCCCCAGGATTCGGCGAGCAGTACTTC. Together with reference TRBV7-9 and TRBJ2-7, the CDR3 gives the full variable domain: DTGVSQNPRHKITKRGQNVTFRCDPISEHNRLYWYRQTLGQGPEFLTYFQNEAQLEKSRLLSDRFSAERPKGSFSTLEIQRTEQGDSAMYLCASSLAAPGFGEQYFGPGTRLTVT.

J is TRBJ1-1 and V is TRBV5-4; TRBD1 is a possible D gene (6 bases). From germline, CDR1 is SGHNT and CDR2 YYREEE (reference sequence). The CDR3 spans 14 residues. Trimming pared 3 bases from V and 1 base from J, leaving 10 bases between. The CDR3 spells CASSYLDRNTEAFF. CDR3 nucleotides: TGTGCCAGCAGCTACCTGGACAGGAACACTGAAGCTTTCTTT.

This chain connects TRBV6-5 to TRBJ1-4; D is unclear. V gave up 6 bases and J gave up 0 bases, with 8 bases separating them. The CDR3 sequence is 14 residues long. Germline V gene lookup returns CDR1 MNHEY and CDR2 SVGAGI. The CDR3, as DNA: TGTGCCAGCAGCCCTCAGACAACTAATGAAAAACTGTTTTTT. Its protein is CASSPQTTNEKLFF.

This chain joins TRBV11-3 and TRBJ2-2; possibly TRBD1 for D (6 bases). V lost 5 bases, J lost 3 bases, and 16 bases lay in between. The CDR3 is made up of 16 amino acids. CDR1 is SGHNT, CDR2 YENEEA, per germline. For the CDR3, the DNA is TGTGCCAGCAGCAATAACCGGGACATATACACCGGGGAGCTGTTTTTT. Translation: CASSNNRDIYTGELFF.

The chain is built from TRBV4-2 and TRBJ2-7; 9 bases map to TRBD1. This CDR3 has 16 residues. Unmatched junction bases numbered 5, after V lost 0 bases and J lost 2 bases. Germline assignment: CDR1 LGHNA and CDR2 YNFKEQ. CDR3 loop: CASSQDSGTGTYEQYF. The CDR3 region has the DNA TGTGCCAGCAGCCAAGATTCGGGGACAGGGACCTACGAGCAGTACTTC.

The chain uses TRBV27 and TRBJ2-5; D tentatively reads TRBD1 or TRBD2 (6 bases each). V dropped 3 bases and J dropped 4 bases, with 18 bases sitting between them. The germline V gene encodes CDR1 MNHEY and CDR2 SMNVEV (reference sequence). CDR3 size: 16 residues. The CDR3 is CASSFLQGWRVETQYF. In DNA form, the CDR3 reads TGTGCCAGCAGTTTTCTGCAGGGGTGGAGGGTAGAGACCCAGTACTTC.

The chain is built from TRBV5-1 and TRBJ2-5; tentatively, D is TRBD2 (6 bases). The DNA end is a closer match to TRBJ2-7, so the J assignment may be wrong. CDR1 SGHRS and CDR2 YFSETQ come from the germline V gene. This CDR3 has 15 amino acids. CDR3 amino acids: CASSLEPAGSYEQYF. CDR3 DNA: TGCGCCAGCAGCTTGGAACCAGCGGGCTCCTACGAGCAGTACTTC.

V and J are TRBV2 and TRBJ1-3, with D unresolved. CDR1 and CDR2 from the germline V gene are SNHLY and FYNNEI. The CDR3 extends over 17 amino acids. V lost 2 bases and J lost 0, with 14 bases in between. CDR3 coding DNA: TGTGCCAGCAGTGAAAATCATCCCCGGACCTCTGGAAACACCATATATTTT. It is translated as CASSENHPRTSGNTIYF. The full variable domain, rest sourced from reference TRBV2 and TRBJ1-3, is EPEVTQTPSHQVTQMGQEVILRCVPISNHLYFYWYRQILGQKVEFLVSFYNNEISEKSEIFDDQFSVERPDGSNFTLKIRSTKLEDSAMYFCASSENHPRTSGNTIYFGEGSWLTVV.

The V and J genes are TRBV10-1 and TRBJ2-1; 10 nucleotides agree with TRBD2. Germline assignment: CDR1 WNHNN and CDR2 SYGVQD (reference sequence). This CDR3 spans 15 amino acids. Trimming removed 9 bases from V and 4 bases from J; junction bases left unmatched: 9. The CDR3 protein is CARTPSGRDYNEQFF. The CDR3 DNA reads TGCGCCAGAACTCCTAGCGGGAGAGATTACAATGAGCAGTTCTTC.

The J gene is TRBJ2-5, the V gene TRBV5-6; 7 bases are shared with TRBD2. The CDR3 is made up of 14 amino acids. Germline V gene lookup returns CDR1 SGHDT and CDR2 YYEEEE. J was trimmed by 3 bases and V by 3 bases; bases with no gene match: 5. CDR3 residues: CASSWRGGEETQYF. The CDR3 DNA sequence: TGTGCCAGCAGCTGGCGTGGGGGGGAAGAGACCCAGTACTTC.

J is TRBJ2-7 and V is TRBV11-2; 7 bases match TRBD2. This CDR3 has 15 residues. V gave up 1 base and J gave up 3 bases; unmatched junction bases: 6. The V gene's germline CDR1 is SGHAT and CDR2 FQNNGV. CDR3 in amino acids: CASSLGAGEYYEQYF. The CDR3 DNA is TGTGCCAGCAGCTTAGGGGCGGGAGAGTACTACGAGCAGTACTTC.

This chain connects TRBV9 to TRBJ2-1; 7 positions match TRBD2. The CDR3 is made up of 13 amino acids. Trimming at V came to 7 bases and at J to 9 bases, leaving 10 bases not matched to a gene. The V gene's germline CDR1 is SGDLS and CDR2 YYNGEE. The CDR3 sequence is CASSGGDLAEQFF. The CDR3 DNA reads TGTGCCAGCTCTGGGGGGGACCTGGCTGAGCAGTTCTTC.

V usage is TRBV28 and J usage is TRBJ1-5; the D is unclear. CDR3 length: 15 amino acids. From germline, CDR1 is MDHEN and CDR2 SYDVKM. Trimming shortened V by 5 bases and J by 4 bases, and 15 bases separated the two germline ends. The CDR3 protein is CASSPQDLFNQPQHF. Here the CDR3 DNA reads TGTGCCAGCAGTCCCCAAGACCTCTTTAATCAGCCCCAGCATTTT.

The genes are TRBV7-9 and TRBJ1-5; D is possibly TRBD1 (6 bases). Per the germline V gene, CDR1 is SEHNR and CDR2 is FQNEAQ (reference sequence). V was cut by 3 bases and J by 4 bases, with 10 bases left in between. The CDR3 runs to 14 residues. CDR3 amino acids: CASSLGAMNQPQHF. The CDR3 DNA follows: TGTGCCAGCAGCTTGGGGGCTATGAATCAGCCCCAGCATTTT.

The V and J genes are TRBV7-9 and TRBJ2-1; 12 bases line up with TRBD2. V was clipped by 2 bases and J by 9 bases; unmatched bases: 8. The CDR3 contains 16 residues. Germline CDR1 reads SEHNR; CDR2 reads FQNEAQ (reference sequence). CDR3 protein: CASSLKDLAGGFEQFF. The CDR3 DNA reads TGTGCCAGCAGCTTAAAGGATCTAGCGGGAGGGTTTGAGCAGTTCTTC.

The chain couples TRBV30 to TRBJ2-6, with a weak D call TRBD2 (7 bases). V gave up 5 bases and J gave up 1 base, with 18 bases separating them. The CDR3 has 17 residues. CDR1 is GTSNPN and CDR2 is SVGIG in the germline V gene (reference sequence). CDR3 bases: TGTGCCTGGGGGAGGGCAGGGGCGGTTTCTGGGGCCAACGTCCTGACTTTC. Its protein is CAWGRAGAVSGANVLTF.

Concerning this clone itself: This CDR3 is also generated by other DNA sequences in the sample. This chain links TRBV6-5 with TRBJ1-1; perhaps TRBD1 as D (5 bases). Trimming removed 0 bases at V and 7 bases at J, with 9 bases between. Germline CDR1 and CDR2: MNHEY and SVGAGI. This CDR3 is 13 amino acids long. CDR3 loop: CASSYSGGYEAFF. CDR3 nucleotide sequence: TGTGCCAGCAGTTACTCGGGGGGATATGAAGCTTTCTTT.

The gene calls are TRBV6-1 and TRBJ2-7; a weak D match, TRBD1 (5 bases). The CDR3 sequence is 13 residues long. Germline loops: CDR1 MNHNS, CDR2 SASEGT. V was cut by 6 bases and J by 2 bases, with 11 bases left in between. CDR3 in amino acids: CASRDMTAYEQYF. The DNA of the CDR3 is TGTGCCAGCAGAGATATGACAGCCTACGAGCAGTACTTC.

The chain combines TRBV27 with TRBJ2-7; 7 bases agree with TRBD2. The germline V gene has CDR1 MNHEY and CDR2 SMNVEV (reference sequence). V dropped 7 bases and J dropped 7; count of bases not matched to a gene: 13. The CDR3 contains 14 residues. The CDR3 protein is CASTFLGGGGEQYF. Here the CDR3 DNA reads TGTGCCAGCACTTTCTTAGGCGGGGGAGGGGAGCAGTACTTC.

The chain carries TRBV4-3 and TRBJ2-7, with 8 bases lining up with TRBD2. Trimming took 0 bases from V and 3 from J; bases not matched to a gene: 7. The CDR3 runs to 16 residues. Germline V gene lookup returns CDR1 LGHNA and CDR2 YSLEER. The CDR3 reads CASSQEGTSGYYEQYF. CDR3 in DNA: TGCGCCAGCAGCCAAGAAGGTACTAGCGGATACTACGAGCAGTACTTC.

The V and J genes are TRBV9 and TRBJ2-1; D not resolved. V was trimmed by 4 bases and J by 8 bases, leaving 13 bases between them. The CDR3 is 13 residues long. Germline-derived CDR1 and CDR2 are SGDLS and YYNGEE. Written as DNA, the CDR3 is TGTGCCAGCAGCCCACGTTCTAAAGATGAGCAGTTCTTC. Protein: CASSPRSKDEQFF.

The chain is built from TRBV27 and TRBJ2-7; 7 nucleotides line up with TRBD1. The CDR3 is 15 amino acids. Germline V gene lookup returns CDR1 MNHEY and CDR2 SMNVEV (reference sequence). With 5 bases clipped from V and 2 bases from J, the junction kept 9 bases outside the gene matches. For the CDR3, the DNA is TGTGCCAGCAGTCCAGGGACAGTGCCGACCTACGAGCAGTACTTC. Translating it yields CASSPGTVPTYEQYF.

CDR3 in amino acids: CASSHGTLAYEQYF. The CDR3 region has the DNA TGCGCCAGCAGCCACGGGACGCTTGCCTACGAGCAGTACTTC. This chain joins TRBV5-1 and TRBJ2-7, with D perhaps assigned TRBD1 or TRBD2 (5 bases each). The germline V and J ends were trimmed by 4 bases and 2 bases, with 13 bases remaining between them. Germline CDR1 SGHRS, CDR2 YFSETQ. This CDR3 spans 14 amino acids.

The chain links TRBV9 to TRBJ2-5, with D unresolved. With 0 bases removed from V and 4 bases from J, the gap between germline ends came to 13 bases. CDR1 is SGDLS, CDR2 YYNGEE, per germline. The CDR3 extends over 15 amino acids. CDR3 amino acids: CASSVGLGWVETQYF. The CDR3 region has the DNA TGTGCCAGCAGCGTAGGATTGGGGTGGGTAGAGACCCAGTACTTC. The variable domain in full, completed from reference TRBV9 and TRBJ2-5, reads DSGVTQTPKHLITATGQRVTLRCSPRSGDLSVYWYQQSLDQGLQFLIQYYNGEERAKGNILERFSAQQFPDLHSELNLSSLELGDSALYFCASSVGLGWVETQYFGPGTRLLVL.

A note on this clone: This sample also contains other DNA sequences that code for the same CDR3. The CDR3 loop is CASSLRHSSYEQYF. CDR3 bases: TGCGCCAGCAGCCTCAGACACTCATCCTACGAGCAGTACTTC. The gene calls are TRBV4-1 and TRBJ2-7, with D unresolved. The CDR3 covers 14 residues. Germline V gene data show CDR1 as MGHRA and CDR2 as YSYEKL. V was pared by 4 bases and J by 1 base, with 11 bases between.

The chain recombines TRBV7-2 with TRBJ2-7; 10 nucleotides line up with TRBD1. The CDR3 has 14 amino acids. The germline V gene has CDR1 SGHTA and CDR2 FQGNSA. With V trimmed by 4 bases and J by 6 bases, 6 bases remained unmatched. The CDR3 loop is CASSSGQGGSEQYF. CDR3 DNA: TGTGCCAGCAGCTCCGGACAGGGGGGATCCGAGCAGTACTTC.

The chain recombines TRBV19 with TRBJ2-1, with no clear D. The germline V gene encodes CDR1 LNHDA and CDR2 SQIVND (reference sequence). The ends were cut back, 2 bases at V and 6 bases at J, with 11 bases in the middle. There are 14 residues in the CDR3. CDR3 coding DNA: TGTGCCAGTAGTATAAAGGGCCCCTTCAATGAGCAGTTCTTC. This gives the protein CASSIKGPFNEQFF.

V usage is TRBV4-3 and J usage is TRBJ2-1; D remains unclear. Germline CDR1 LGHNA, CDR2 YSLEER. Trimming cost V 2 bases and J 5 bases, with 13 bases left between them. CDR3 length equals 15 residues. The CDR3 DNA sequence: TGCGCCAGCAGCCAACGAGGTGGCGGAAACAATGAGCAGTTCTTC. The encoded protein is CASSQRGGGNNEQFF.

The chain recombines TRBV21-1 with TRBJ2-5. TRBV21-1 is tagged as a pseudogene. The CDR3 is made up of 14 amino acids. The CDR3, as DNA: TGTGCCAGCAGAAAATGGTTGGGCGGAGAGACCCAGTACTTC. Residues: CASRKWLGGETQYF.

V and J are TRBV19 and TRBJ2-7, with TRBD1 matching over 11 bases. The length of the CDR3 is 14 residues. J lost 2 bases, V lost 9 bases, and 6 bases had no gene match. The V gene's germline CDR1 is LNHDA and CDR2 SQIVND (reference sequence). The CDR3 here is CASAGGQGAYEQYF. For the CDR3, the DNA is TGTGCCAGCGCAGGGGGACAGGGGGCCTACGAGCAGTACTTC.

The chain uses TRBV29-1 and TRBJ1-2; weak D call: TRBD1 (5 bases). Germline V lookup: CDR1 SQVTM, CDR2 ANQGSEA. This CDR3 has 11 amino acids. Deletions cut 6 bases from V and 7 bases from J, with 12 bases between. CDR3: CSVETVGGYTF. The CDR3 region has the DNA TGCAGCGTCGAGACAGTTGGTGGCTACACCTTC.

The J gene is TRBJ2-1, the V gene TRBV4-1, with a weak D call TRBD2 (6 bases). V lost 2 bases to trimming and J lost 2 bases, with 16 bases between them. The CDR3 is 17 residues long. Germline CDR1 MGHRA, CDR2 YSYEKL. CDR3 DNA sequence: TGCGCCAGCAGCCAAAGGACTACTGCCCTTCCCTACAATGAGCAGTTCTTC. It yields the protein CASSQRTTALPYNEQFF.